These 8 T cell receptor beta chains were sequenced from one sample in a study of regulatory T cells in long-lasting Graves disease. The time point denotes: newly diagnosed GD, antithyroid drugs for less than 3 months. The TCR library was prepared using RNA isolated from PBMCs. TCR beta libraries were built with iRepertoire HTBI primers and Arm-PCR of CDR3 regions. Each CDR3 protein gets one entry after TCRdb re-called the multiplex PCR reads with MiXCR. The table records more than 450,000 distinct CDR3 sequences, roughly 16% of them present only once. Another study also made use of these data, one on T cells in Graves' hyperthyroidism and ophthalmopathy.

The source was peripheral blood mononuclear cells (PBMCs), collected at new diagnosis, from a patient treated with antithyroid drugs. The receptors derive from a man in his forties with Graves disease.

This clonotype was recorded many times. The CDR3 DNA reads as TGTGCCATCAGTGAGTCCCCTCCAGGGTTGCGGGAGCAGTACTTC. This sequence encodes CAISESPPGLREQYF. The chain uses TRBV10-3 and TRBJ2-7, with TRBD1 as a possible D gene (5 bases). Germline-derived CDR1 and CDR2 are ENHRY and SYGVKD. This CDR3 is built from 15 residues. With 0 bases removed from V and 7 bases from J, the gap between germline ends came to 16 bases.

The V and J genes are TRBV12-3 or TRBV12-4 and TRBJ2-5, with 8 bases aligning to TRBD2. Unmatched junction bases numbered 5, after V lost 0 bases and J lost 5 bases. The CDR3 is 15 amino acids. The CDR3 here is CASSLASGTTETQYF. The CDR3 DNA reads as TGTGCCAGCAGTTTAGCTAGCGGGACTACGGAGACCCAGTACTTC.

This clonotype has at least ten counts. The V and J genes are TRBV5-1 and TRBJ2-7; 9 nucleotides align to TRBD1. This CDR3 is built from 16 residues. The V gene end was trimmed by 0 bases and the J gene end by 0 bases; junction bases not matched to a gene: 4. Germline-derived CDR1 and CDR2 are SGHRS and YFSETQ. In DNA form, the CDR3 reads TGCGCCAGCAGCTTGGTTTGGGACAGGGCCTCCTACGAGCAGTACTTC. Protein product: CASSLVWDRASYEQYF.

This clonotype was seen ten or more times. The CDR3, as DNA: TGTGCCTGGAGGGGGACAGGTATGTCCTACGAGCAGTACTTC. Protein sequence: CAWRGTGMSYEQYF. The chain links TRBV30 to TRBJ2-7, with 8 bases that match TRBD1. V lost 3 bases, J lost 1 base, and 5 bases stayed unmatched. Germline V gene lookup returns CDR1 GTSNPN and CDR2 SVGIG (reference sequence). The CDR3 sequence is 14 residues long.

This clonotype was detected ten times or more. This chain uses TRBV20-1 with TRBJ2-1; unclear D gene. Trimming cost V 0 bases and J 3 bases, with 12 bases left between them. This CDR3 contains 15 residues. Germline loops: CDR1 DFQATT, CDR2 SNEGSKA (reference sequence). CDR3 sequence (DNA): TGCAGTGCTAGAGATATGAGTCAGGACTACAATGAGCAGTTCTTC. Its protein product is CSARDMSQDYNEQFF.

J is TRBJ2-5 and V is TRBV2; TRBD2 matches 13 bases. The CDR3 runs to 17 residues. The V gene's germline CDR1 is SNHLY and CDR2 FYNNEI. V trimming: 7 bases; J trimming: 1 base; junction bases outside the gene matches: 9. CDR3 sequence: CASILAGTSGIQETQYF. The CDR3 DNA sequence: TGTGCCAGCATACTAGCGGGGACTAGCGGGATCCAAGAGACCCAGTACTTC.

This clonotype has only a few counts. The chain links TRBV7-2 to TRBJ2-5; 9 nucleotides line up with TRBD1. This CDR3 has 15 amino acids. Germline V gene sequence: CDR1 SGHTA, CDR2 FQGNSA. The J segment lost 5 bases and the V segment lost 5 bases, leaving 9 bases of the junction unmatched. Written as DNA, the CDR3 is TGTGCCAGCAGCCTCAGACAGGGGGGTAGGGAGACCCAGTACTTC. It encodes CASSLRQGGRETQYF.

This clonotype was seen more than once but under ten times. In nucleotides, the CDR3 is TGTGCCAGCAGTCCGGGACAGCCCGCAACTAATGAAAAACTGTTTTTT. Translation: CASSPGQPATNEKLFF. The genes are TRBV27 and TRBJ1-4; 7 bases map to TRBD1. The CDR3 consists of 16 residues. The germline gives CDR1 MNHEY, CDR2 SMNVEV (reference sequence). The trim removed 5 bases at V and 0 bases at J, leaving 6 bases unmatched.